The sequence of this T cell receptor beta chain was determined in a study of human T cells and chemical hapten exposure. Per the original data handling: TCRs per sample had a median of around 100,000 and ranged from about 20,000 to 700,000. TCRdb itself ran the RACE reads through MiXCR, one entry per CDR3 protein. The V and J calls were determined by TCRdb, not by the authors. Here the sample spans tens of thousands of distinct CDR3 sequences, around 9.9% being singletons. Findings of the study overall: Those TCRs sitting above 1 in 1000 frequency stayed the same with DPC sensitization. Compared with pre-sensitization or healthy control sets, expanded TCRs clustered more.

The ends were cut back, 5 bases at V and 0 bases at J, with 7 bases in the middle. Germline V gene lookup returns CDR1 SGHVS and CDR2 FNYEAQ. The CDR3 extends over 13 amino acids. Stated time point: pre-sensitization, week 0. Treatment in this sample: therapeutic diphenylcyclopropenone sensitization with weekly scalp DPC. On this clonotype: What it binds is not known.

Sequenced here: whole blood, sampled in connection with sensitization to the hapten diphenylcyclopropenone (DPC). The receptor was derived from a woman in her fifties or sixties with alopecia areata. Some clones in this sample may be carry-over from other donors' samples. The chain couples TRBV7-6 to TRBJ1-1; D is uncertain. The CDR3: CASSQQLNTEAFF. For the CDR3, the DNA is TGTGCCAGCAGCCAACAGCTGAACACTGAAGCTTTCTTT.